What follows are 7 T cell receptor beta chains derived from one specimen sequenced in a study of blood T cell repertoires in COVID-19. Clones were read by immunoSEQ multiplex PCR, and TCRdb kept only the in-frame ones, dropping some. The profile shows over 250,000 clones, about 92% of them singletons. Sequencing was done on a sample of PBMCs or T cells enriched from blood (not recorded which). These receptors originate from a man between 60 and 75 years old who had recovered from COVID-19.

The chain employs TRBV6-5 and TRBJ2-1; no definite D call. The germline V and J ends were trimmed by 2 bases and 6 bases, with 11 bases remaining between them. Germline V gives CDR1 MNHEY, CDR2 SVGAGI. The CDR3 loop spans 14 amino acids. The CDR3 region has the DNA TGTGCCAGCAGTTACACCCGACAAACCAATGAGCAGTTCTTC. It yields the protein CASSYTRQTNEQFF.

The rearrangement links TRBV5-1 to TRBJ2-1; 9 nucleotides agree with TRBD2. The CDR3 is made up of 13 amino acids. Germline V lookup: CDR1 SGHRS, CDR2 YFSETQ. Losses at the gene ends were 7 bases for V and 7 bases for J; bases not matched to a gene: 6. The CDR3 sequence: CASGAGGRNEQFF. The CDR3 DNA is TGCGCCAGCGGTGCGGGGGGGCGAAATGAGCAGTTCTTC.

The CDR3 region is CASSADRRTYEQYF. The CDR3 region has the DNA TGTGCCAGCAGCGCAGACAGGCGAACCTACGAGCAGTACTTC. J is TRBJ2-7 and V is TRBV7-2, with a possible D match to TRBD1 (6 bases). Deletions cut 5 bases from V and 2 bases from J, with 13 bases between. The CDR3 has 14 amino acids. CDR1 is SGHTA and CDR2 is FQGNSA in the germline V gene.

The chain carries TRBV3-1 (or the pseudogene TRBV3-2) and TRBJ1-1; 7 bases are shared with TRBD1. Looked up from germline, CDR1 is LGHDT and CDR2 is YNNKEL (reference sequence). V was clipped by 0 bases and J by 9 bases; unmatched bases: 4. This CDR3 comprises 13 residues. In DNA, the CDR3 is TGTGCCAGCAGCCAAGACTCGACAGGGAAAGCTTTCTTT. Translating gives CASSQDSTGKAFF.

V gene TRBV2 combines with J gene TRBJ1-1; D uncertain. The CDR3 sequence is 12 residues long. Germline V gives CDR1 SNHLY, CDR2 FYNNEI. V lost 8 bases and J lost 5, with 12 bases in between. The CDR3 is CASRGYWTEAFF. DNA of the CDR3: TGTGCCAGCCGGGGTTATTGGACTGAAGCTTTCTTT.

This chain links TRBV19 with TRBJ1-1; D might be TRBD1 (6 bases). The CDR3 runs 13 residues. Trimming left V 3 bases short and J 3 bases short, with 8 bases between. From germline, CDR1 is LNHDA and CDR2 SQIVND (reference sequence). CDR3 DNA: TGTGCCAGTAGTATGACAGGCCACACTGAAGCTTTCTTT. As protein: CASSMTGHTEAFF. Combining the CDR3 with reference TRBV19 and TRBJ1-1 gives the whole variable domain DGGITQSPKYLFRKEGQNVTLSCEQNLNHDAMYWYRQDPGQGLRLIYYSQIVNDFQKGDIAEGYSVSREKKESFPLTVTSAQKNPTAFYLCASSMTGHTEAFFGQGTRLTVV.

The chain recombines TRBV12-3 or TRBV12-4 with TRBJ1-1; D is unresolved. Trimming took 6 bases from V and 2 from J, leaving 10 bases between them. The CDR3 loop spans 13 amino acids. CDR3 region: CASRNGRNTEAFF. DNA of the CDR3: TGTGCCAGCAGAAACGGGAGAAACACTGAAGCTTTCTTT.